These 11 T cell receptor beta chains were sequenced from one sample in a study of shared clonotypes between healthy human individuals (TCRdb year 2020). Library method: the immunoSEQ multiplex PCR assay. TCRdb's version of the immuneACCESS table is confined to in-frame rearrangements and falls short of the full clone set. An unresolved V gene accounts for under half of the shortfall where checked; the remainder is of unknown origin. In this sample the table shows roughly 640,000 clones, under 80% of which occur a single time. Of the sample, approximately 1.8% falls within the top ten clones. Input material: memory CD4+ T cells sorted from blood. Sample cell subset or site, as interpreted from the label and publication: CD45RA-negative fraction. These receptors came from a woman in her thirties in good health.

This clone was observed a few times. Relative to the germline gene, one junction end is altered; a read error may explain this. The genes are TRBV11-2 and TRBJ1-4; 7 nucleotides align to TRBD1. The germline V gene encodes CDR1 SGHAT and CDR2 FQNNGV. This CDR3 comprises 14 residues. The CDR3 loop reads CASSSRQGNDKLFF. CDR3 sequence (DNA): TGTGCCAGCAGTTCTCGACAGGGTAATGACAAACTGTTTTTT.

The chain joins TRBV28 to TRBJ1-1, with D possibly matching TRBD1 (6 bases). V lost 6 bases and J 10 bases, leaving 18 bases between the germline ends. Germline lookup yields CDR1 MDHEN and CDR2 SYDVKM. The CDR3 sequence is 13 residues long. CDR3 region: CASRITGFEGAFF. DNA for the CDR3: TGTGCCAGCAGGATCACAGGGTTCGAGGGAGCTTTCTTT.

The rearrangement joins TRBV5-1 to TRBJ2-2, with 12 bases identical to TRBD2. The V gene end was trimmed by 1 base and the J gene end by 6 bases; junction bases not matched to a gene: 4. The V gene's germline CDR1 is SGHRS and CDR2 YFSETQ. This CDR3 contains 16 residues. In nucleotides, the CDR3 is TGCGCCAGCAGCTTGCTAGGACTAGCGGGATCCGGGGAGCTGTTTTTT. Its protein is CASSLLGLAGSGELFF.

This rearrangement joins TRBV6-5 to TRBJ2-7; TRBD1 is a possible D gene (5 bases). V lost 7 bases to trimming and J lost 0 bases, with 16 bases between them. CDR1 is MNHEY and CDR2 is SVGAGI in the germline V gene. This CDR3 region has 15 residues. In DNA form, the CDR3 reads TGTGCCAGCACCATAGGGGCAGCTAGCTCCTACGAGCAGTACTTC. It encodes CASTIGAASSYEQYF.

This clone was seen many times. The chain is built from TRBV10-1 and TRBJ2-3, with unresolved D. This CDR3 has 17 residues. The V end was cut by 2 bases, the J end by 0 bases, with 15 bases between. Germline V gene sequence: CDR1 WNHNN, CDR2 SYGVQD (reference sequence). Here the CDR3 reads CASSEGVGISSTDTQYF. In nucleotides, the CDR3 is TGCGCCAGCAGTGAGGGAGTGGGGATATCCAGCACAGATACGCAGTATTTT.

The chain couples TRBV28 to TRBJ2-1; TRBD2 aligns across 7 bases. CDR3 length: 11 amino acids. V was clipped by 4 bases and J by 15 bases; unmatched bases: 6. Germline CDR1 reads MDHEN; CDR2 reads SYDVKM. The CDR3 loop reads CASSYGTMVFF. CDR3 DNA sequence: TGTGCCAGCAGTTACGGGACTATGGTGTTCTTC.

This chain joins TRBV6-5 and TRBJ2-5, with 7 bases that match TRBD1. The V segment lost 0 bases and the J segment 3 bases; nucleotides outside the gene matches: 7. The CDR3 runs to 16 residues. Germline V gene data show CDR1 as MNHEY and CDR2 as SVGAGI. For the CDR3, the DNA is TGTGCCAGCAGTTACTCGAGGAGAACAGGGGAAGAGACCCAGTACTTC. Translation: CASSYSRRTGEETQYF.

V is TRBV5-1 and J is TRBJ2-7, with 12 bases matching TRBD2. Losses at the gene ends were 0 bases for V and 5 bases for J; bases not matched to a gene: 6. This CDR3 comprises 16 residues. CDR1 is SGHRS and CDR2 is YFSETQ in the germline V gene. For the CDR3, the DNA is TGCGCCAGCAGCTTGGCTAGCGGGAGGGCGGGAGACGAGCAGTACTTC. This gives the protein CASSLASGRAGDEQYF.

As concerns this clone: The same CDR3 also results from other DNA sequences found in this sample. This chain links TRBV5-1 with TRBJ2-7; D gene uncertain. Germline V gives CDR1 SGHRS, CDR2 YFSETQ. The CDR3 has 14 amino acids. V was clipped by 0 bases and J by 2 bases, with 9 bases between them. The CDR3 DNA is TGCGCCAGCAGCTTGGTTTCTGGACCCTACGAGCAGTACTTC. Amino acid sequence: CASSLVSGPYEQYF.

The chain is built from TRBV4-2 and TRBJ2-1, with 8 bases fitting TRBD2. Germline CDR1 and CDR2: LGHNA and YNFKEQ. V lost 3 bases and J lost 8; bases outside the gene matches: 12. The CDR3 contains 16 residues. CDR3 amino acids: CASSQAGEREMDEQFF. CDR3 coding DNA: TGTGCCAGCAGCCAGGCCGGAGAGCGGGAGATGGATGAGCAGTTCTTC.

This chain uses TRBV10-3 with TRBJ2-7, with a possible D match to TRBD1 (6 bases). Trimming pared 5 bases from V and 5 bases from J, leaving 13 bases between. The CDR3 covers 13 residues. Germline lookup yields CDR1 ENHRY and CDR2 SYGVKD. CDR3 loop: CAISPTGSHEQYF. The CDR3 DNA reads TGTGCCATCAGTCCAACAGGGTCCCACGAGCAGTACTTC.